Below are 2 T cell receptor beta chains sequenced from a single sample in a study of blood T cell repertoires in COVID-19. Clones were read by immunoSEQ multiplex PCR, and TCRdb kept only the in-frame ones, dropping some. Of 130,000 to 150,000 clones in the sample, 80% to 90% were seen once. The sequencing sample was made of peripheral blood. These receptors originate from a man aged 50 to 60 who had recovered from COVID-19.

Turning to this clone: An end of the junction does not agree with germline; a read error may underlie this. The chain combines TRBV10-3 with TRBJ2-2; the match to TRBD1 covers 7 bases. Germline CDR1 is ENHRY and CDR2 is SYGVKD. CDR3 length equals 14 residues. CDR3 bases: TGTGCCATCAGTACAGGGGCGAACGCCGGGGAGCTGTTTTTT. Translating it yields CAISTGANAGELFF.

The rearrangement uses TRBV30 and TRBJ2-7; a weak D match, TRBD1 (6 bases). V shed 3 bases and J shed 4 bases, with 7 bases lying between them. This CDR3 has 11 residues. Germline CDR1 and CDR2: GTSNPN and SVGIG (reference sequence). The CDR3 nucleotides read TGTGCCTGGAGCGGACAGTACGAGCAGTACTTC. It codes for CAWSGQYEQYF.